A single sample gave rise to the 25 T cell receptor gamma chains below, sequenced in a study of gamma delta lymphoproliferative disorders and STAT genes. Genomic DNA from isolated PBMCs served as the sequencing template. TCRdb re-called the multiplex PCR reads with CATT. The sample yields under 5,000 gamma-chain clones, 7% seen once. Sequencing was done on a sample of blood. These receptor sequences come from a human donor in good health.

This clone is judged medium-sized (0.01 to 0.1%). The CDR3 spells CAAWVQNYYKKLF. DNA for the CDR3: TGTGCTGCGTGGGTCCAGAATTATTATAAGAAACTCTTT. The chain couples TRGV10 to TRGJ1 or TRGJ2. No J gene was available from TCRdb, and it was assigned here by a germline match of the DNA. TRGV10 carries the ORF label, with uncertain function. CDR3 length equals 13 residues. After removal of 8 bases from V and 0 bases from J, the junction contained 5 bases not matched to a gene.

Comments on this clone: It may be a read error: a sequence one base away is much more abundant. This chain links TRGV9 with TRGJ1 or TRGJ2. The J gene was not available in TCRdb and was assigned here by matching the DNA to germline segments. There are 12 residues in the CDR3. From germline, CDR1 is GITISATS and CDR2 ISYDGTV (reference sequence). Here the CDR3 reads CALWKVRYKKLF. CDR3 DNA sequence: TGTGCCTTGTGGAAGGTGCGGTATAAGAAACTCTTT.

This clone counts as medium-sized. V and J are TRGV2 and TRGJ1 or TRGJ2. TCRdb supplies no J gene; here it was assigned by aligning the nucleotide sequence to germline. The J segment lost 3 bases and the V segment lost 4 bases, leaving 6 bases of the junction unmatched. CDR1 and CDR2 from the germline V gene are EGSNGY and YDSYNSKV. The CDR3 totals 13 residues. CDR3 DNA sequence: TGTGCCACCTGGGAGAGGTTTTATTATAAGAAACTCTTT. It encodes CATWERFYYKKLF.

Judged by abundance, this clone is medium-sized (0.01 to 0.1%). As DNA, the CDR3 is TGTGCCACCTGGGACCTGGTCGGTTATAAGAAACTCTTT. It specifies CATWDLVGYKKLF. The chain couples TRGV3 to TRGJ1 or TRGJ2. Assignment of the J gene here rests on matching the DNA to germline, because TCRdb gives none. V was pared by 3 bases and J by 6 bases, with 8 bases of the junction left unmatched. Germline V gene data show CDR1 as VTNTFY and CDR2 as YDVSTARD (reference sequence). CDR3 length equals 13 residues.

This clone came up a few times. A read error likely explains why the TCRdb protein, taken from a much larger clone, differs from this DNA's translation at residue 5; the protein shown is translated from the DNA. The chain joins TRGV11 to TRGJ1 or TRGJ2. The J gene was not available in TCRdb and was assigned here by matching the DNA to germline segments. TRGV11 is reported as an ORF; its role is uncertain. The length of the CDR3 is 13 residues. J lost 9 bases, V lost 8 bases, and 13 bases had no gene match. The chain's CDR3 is CACWTMMMGKKLF. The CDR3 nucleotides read TGTGCCTGCTGGACTATGATGATGGGTAAGAAACTCTTT.

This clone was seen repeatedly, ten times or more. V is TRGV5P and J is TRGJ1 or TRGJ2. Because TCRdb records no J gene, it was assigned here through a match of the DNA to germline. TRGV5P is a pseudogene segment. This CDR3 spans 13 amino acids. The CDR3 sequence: CATWGRPGYKKLF. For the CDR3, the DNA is TGTGCCACCTGGGGCAGGCCGGGCTATAAGAAACTCTTT.

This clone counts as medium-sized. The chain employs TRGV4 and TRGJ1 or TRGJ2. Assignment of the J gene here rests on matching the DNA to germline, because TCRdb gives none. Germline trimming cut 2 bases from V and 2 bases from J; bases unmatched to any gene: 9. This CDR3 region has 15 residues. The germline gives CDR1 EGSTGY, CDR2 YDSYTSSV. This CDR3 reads CATWDEGEDYYKKLF. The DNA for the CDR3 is TGTGCCACCTGGGATGAGGGGGAGGATTATTATAAGAAACTCTTT.

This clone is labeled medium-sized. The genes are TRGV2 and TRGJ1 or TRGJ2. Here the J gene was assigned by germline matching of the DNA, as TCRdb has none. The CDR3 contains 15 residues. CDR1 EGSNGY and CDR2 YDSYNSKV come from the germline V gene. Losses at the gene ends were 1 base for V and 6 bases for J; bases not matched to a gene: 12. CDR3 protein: CATWDGLLICYKKLF. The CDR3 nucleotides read TGTGCCACCTGGGACGGCCTCTTAATTTGTTATAAGAAACTCTTT.

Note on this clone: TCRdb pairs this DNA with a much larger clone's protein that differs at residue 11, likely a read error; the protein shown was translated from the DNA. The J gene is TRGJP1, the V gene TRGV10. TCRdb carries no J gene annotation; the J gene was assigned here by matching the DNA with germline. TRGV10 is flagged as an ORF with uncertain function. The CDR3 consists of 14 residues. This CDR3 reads CAACKENTGWLKIF. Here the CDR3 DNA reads TGTGCTGCGTGTAAGGAGAACACTGGTTGGCTCAAGATATTT.

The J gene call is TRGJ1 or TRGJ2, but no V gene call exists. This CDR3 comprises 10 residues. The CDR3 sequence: CATPKGKKLF. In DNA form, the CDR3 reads TGTGCCACCCCCAAGGGGAAGAAACTCTTT.

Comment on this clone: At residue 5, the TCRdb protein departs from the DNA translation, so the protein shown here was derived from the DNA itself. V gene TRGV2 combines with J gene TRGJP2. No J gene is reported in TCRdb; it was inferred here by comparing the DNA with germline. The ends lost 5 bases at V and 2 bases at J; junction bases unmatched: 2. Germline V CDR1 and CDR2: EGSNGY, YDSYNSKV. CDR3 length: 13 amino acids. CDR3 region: CATWGSSDWIKTF. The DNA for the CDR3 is TGTGCCACCTGGGGGAGTAGTGATTGGATCAAGACGTTT.

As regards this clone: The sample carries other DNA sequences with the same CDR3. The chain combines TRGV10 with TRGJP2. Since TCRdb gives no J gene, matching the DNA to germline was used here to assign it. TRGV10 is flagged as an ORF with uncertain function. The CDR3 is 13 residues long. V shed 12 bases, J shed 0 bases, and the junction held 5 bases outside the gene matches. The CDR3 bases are TGTGCTGCAGGATATAGTAGTGATTGGATCAAGACGTTT. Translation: CAAGYSSDWIKTF.

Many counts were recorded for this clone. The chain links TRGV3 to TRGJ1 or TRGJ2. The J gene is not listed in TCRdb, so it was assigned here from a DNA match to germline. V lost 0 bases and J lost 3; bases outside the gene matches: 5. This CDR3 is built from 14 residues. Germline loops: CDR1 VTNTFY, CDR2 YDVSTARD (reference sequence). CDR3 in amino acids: CATWDRRGYYKKLF. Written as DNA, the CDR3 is TGTGCCACCTGGGACAGGCGTGGTTATTATAAGAAACTCTTT.

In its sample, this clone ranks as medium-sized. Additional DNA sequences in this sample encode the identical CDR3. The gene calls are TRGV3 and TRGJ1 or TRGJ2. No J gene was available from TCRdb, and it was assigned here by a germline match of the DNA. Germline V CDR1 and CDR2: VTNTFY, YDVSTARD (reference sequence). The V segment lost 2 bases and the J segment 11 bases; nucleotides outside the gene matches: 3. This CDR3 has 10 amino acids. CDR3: CATWDKEKLF. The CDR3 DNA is TGTGCCACCTGGGACAAGGAGAAACTCTTT.

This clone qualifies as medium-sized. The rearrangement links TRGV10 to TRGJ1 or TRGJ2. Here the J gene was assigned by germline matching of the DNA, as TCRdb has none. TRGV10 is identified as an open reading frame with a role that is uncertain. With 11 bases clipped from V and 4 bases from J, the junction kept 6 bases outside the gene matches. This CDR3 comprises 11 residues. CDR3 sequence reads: CAADVYYKKLF. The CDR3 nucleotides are TGTGCTGCGGATGTATATTATAAGAAACTCTTT.

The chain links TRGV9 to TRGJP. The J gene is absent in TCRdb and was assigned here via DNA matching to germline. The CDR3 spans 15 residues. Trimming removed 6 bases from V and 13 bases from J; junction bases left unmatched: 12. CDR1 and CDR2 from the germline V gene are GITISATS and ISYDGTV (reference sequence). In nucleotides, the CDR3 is TGTGCCTTGTGGTGTTTAAGAGTTGGCAAAAAAATCAAGGTATTT. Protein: CALWCLRVGKKIKVF.

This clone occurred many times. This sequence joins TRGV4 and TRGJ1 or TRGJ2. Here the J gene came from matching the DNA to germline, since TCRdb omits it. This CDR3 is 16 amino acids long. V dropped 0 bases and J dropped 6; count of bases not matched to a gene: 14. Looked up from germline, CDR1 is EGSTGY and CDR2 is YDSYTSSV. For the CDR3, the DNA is TGTGCCACCTGGGATGGGCAGCCCGCGTCTCGTTATAAGAAACTCTTT. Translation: CATWDGQPASRYKKLF.

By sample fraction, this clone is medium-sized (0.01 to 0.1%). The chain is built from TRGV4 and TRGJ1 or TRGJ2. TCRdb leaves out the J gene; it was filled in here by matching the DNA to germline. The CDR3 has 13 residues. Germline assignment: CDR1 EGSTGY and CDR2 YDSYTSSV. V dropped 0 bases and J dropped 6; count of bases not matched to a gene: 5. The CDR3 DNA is TGTGCCACCTGGGATGGGCGTCCTTATAAGAAACTCTTT. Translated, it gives CATWDGRPYKKLF.

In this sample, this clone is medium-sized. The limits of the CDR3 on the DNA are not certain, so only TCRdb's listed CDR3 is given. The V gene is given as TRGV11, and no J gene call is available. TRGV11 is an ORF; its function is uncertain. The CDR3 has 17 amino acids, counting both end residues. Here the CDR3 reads CTTVPAGLGTSLYKKLF.

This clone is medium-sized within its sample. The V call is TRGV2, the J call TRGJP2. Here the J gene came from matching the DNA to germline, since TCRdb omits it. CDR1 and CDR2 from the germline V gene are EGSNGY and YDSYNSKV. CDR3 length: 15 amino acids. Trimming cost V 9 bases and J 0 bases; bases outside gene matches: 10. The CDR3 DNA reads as TGTGCCACCGCCACCCCCAATAGTAGTGATTGGATCAAGACGTTT. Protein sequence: CATATPNSSDWIKTF.

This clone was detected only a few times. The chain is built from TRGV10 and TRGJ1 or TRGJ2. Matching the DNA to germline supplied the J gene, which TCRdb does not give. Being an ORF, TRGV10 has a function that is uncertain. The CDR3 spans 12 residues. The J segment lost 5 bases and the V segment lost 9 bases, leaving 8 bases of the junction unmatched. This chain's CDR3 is CAACVLDYKKLF. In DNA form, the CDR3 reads TGTGCTGCGTGCGTGTTGGATTATAAGAAACTCTTT.

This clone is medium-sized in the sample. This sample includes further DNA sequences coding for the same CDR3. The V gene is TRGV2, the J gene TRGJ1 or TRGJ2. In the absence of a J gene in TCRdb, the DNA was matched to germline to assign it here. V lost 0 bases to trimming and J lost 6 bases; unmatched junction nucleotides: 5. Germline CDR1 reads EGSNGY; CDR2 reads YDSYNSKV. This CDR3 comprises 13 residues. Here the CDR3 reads CATWDGLSYKKLF. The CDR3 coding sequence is TGTGCCACCTGGGACGGGTTGTCTTATAAGAAACTCTTT.

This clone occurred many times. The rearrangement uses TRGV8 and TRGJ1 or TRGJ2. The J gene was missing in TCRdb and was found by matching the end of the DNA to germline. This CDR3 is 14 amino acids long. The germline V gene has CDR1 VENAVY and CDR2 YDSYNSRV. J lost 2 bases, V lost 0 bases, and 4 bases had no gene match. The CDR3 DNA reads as TGTGCCACCTGGGATAGGGGAGATTATTATAAGAAACTCTTT. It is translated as CATWDRGDYYKKLF.

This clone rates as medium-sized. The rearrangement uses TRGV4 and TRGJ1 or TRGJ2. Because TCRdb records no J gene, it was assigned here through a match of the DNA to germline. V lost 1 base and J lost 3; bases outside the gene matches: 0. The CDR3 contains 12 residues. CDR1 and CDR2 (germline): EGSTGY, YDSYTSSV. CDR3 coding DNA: TGTGCCACCTGGGATGGTTATTATAAGAAACTCTTT. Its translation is CATWDGYYKKLF.

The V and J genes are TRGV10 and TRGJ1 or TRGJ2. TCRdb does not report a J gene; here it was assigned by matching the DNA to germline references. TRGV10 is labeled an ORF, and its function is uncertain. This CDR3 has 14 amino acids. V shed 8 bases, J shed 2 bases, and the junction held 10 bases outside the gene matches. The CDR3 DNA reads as TGTGCTGCGTGGGATTACCCATATTATTATAAGAAACTCTTT. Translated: CAAWDYPYYYKKLF.